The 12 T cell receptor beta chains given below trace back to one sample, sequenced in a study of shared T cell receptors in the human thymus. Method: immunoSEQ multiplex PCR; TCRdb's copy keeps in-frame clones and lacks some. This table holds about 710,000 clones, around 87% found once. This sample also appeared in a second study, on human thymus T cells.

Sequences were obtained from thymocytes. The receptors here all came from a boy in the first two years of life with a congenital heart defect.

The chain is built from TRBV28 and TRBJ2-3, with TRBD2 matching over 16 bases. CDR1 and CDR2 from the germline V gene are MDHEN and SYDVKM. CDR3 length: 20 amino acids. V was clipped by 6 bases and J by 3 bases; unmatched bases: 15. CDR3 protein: CASRPGLAGGVNRLTDTQYF. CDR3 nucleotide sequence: TGTGCCAGCAGACCGGGACTAGCGGGGGGGGTCAACCGACTTACAGATACGCAGTATTTT.

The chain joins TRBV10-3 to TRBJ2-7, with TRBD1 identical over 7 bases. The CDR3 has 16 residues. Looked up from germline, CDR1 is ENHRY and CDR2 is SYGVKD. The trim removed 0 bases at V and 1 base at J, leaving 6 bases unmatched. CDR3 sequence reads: CAISESTTGWSYEQYF. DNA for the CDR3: TGTGCCATCAGTGAGTCGACGACAGGGTGGTCCTACGAGCAGTACTTC.

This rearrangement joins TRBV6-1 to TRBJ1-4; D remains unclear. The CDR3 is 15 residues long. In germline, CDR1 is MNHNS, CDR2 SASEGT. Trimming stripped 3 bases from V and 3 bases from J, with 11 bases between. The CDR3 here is CASSDRDSANEKLFF. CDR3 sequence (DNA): TGTGCCAGCAGTGACCGTGACTCGGCTAATGAAAAACTGTTTTTT.

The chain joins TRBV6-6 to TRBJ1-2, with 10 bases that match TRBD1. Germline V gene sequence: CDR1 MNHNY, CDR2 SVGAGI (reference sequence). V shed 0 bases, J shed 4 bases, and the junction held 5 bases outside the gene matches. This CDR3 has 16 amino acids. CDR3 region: CASSYSGTGETYGYTF. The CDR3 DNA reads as TGTGCCAGCAGTTACTCTGGGACAGGGGAAACCTATGGCTACACCTTC.

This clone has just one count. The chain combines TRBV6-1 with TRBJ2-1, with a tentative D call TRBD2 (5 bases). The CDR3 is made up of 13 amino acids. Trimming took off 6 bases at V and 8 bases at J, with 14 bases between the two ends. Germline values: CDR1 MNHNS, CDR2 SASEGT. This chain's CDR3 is CASRGSGTHEQFF. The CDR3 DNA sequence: TGTGCCAGCAGGGGGAGCGGAACCCATGAGCAGTTCTTC.

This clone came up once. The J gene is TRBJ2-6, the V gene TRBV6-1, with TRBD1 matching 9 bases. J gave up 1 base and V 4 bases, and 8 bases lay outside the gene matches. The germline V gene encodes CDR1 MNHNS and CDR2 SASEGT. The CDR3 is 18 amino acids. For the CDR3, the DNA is TGTGCCAGCAGTGTCCCGGGACAGGGCAAGTCTGGGGCCAACGTCCTGACTTTC. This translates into CASSVPGQGKSGANVLTF.

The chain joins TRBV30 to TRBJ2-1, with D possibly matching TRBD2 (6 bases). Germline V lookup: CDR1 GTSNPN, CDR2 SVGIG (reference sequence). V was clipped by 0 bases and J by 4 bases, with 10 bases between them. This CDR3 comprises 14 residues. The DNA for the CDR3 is TGTGCCTGGAGTGTACTTGCGGGGTACAATGAGCAGTTCTTC. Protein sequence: CAWSVLAGYNEQFF.

The CDR3 sequence is CASSLAGGQPDTEAFF. CDR3 nucleotides: TGCGCCAGCAGCTTGGCAGGGGGTCAGCCGGACACTGAAGCTTTCTTT. This rearrangement joins TRBV5-1 to TRBJ1-1, with 7 bases lining up with TRBD1. From germline, CDR1 is SGHRS and CDR2 YFSETQ. This CDR3 spans 16 amino acids. V was clipped by 0 bases and J by 3 bases; unmatched bases: 8.

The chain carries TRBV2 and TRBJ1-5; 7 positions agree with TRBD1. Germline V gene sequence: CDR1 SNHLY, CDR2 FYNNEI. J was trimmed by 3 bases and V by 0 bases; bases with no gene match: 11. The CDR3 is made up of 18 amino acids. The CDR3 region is CASSEAEKPGQYNQPQHF. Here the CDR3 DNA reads TGTGCCAGCAGTGAAGCGGAGAAACCGGGACAGTACAATCAGCCCCAGCATTTT.

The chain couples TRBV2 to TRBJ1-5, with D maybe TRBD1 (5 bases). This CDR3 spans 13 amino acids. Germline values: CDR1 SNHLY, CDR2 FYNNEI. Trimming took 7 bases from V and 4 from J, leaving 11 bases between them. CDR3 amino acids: CASKLRQNQPQHF. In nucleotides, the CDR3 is TGTGCCAGCAAACTCCGACAGAATCAGCCCCAGCATTTT.

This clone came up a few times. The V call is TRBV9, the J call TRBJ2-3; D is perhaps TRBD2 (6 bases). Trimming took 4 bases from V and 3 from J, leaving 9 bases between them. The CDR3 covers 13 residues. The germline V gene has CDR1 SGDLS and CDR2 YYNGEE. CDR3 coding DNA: TGTGCCAGCAGCCCGGGGACTACAGATACGCAGTATTTT. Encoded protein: CASSPGTTDTQYF.

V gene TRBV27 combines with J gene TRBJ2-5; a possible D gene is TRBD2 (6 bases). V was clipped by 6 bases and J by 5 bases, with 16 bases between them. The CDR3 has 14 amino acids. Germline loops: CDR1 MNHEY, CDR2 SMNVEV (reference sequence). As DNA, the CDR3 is TGTGCCAGCAGCCCCCTAGCGCTGGCGGAGACCCAGTACTTC. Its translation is CASSPLALAETQYF.